The TCR beta chain described here comes from a study of shared clonotypes between healthy human individuals. Findings of the study overall: Around 5% of naive CD4 clonotypes were common to several donors.

The CDR3 is made up of 17 amino acids. The junction had 13 bases not matched to a gene; V was cut back by 4 bases and J by 3 bases. CDR1 SGHRS and CDR2 YFSETQ come from the germline V gene. With respect to this clone: Its antigen is still unknown.

A CD45RA-negative memory subset and a CD45RA+ naive subset were separated from the CD4+ cells. The table came from immunoSEQ multiplex PCR; TCRdb's copy has only in-frame clones and leaves some out. The sample comprises 2 million to 2.5 million clones, 85% to 95% of which are singletons, and about 0.39% rests with the top ten. The TCR sequence derives from a man younger than 35 in good health. Some clones in this sample may be carry-over from other donors' samples. This chain uses TRBV5-1 with TRBJ1-3; 7 nucleotides agree with TRBD1. The specimen sequenced was naive CD4+ T cells from PBMCs. The subset is: CD45RA+ positively selected. The CDR3 DNA follows: TGCGCCAGCAGCCCCCGGACAGGCGACCTCATTGGAAACACCATATATTTT. It codes for CASSPRTGDLIGNTIYF.